One and the same sample provided the 24 T cell receptor beta chains below, sequenced in a study of OX40 agonist ivuxolimab in advanced cancers. The assay was immunoSEQ multiplex PCR, and TCRdb's table has in-frame clones only and misses some. The data contain fewer than 35,000 clones, 60% to 85% of them singletons. The sequences come from CD4+ or CD8+ T cells sorted from blood, collected in a trial of the OX40 agonist ivuxolimab. All receptors come from an adult with an advanced solid tumor such as melanoma, head and neck, liver or kidney cancer.

This rearrangement joins TRBV12-5 to TRBJ2-1; D is possibly TRBD1 (5 bases). Germline lookup yields CDR1 LGHNT and CDR2 FRNRAP. The length of the CDR3 is 15 residues. Deletions cut 0 bases from V and 8 bases from J, with 14 bases between. The CDR3 loop is CASGLVQGRVDEQFF. CDR3 coding DNA: TGTGCTAGTGGTTTGGTGCAGGGTCGGGTCGATGAGCAGTTCTTC.

V and J are TRBV18 and TRBJ2-5; 9 nucleotides line up with TRBD1. The CDR3 is 15 residues long. Germline V CDR1 and CDR2: KGHSH, LQKENI. Trimming at V came to 4 bases and at J to 2 bases, leaving 5 bases not matched to a gene. This chain's CDR3 is CASSQQGASQETQYF. As DNA, the CDR3 is TGTGCCAGCTCACAACAGGGGGCGTCTCAAGAGACCCAGTACTTC.

The chain joins TRBV30 to TRBJ1-5; TRBD1 aligns across 8 bases. Germline V CDR1 and CDR2: GTSNPN, SVGIG (reference sequence). V shed 1 base, J shed 3 bases, and the junction held 2 bases outside the gene matches. The CDR3 has 14 residues. The CDR3 nucleotides read TGTGCCTGGAGTGCGACAGGGGTCAATCAGCCCCAGCATTTT. Translated: CAWSATGVNQPQHF.

The chain is built from TRBV4-1 and TRBJ2-1; D ambiguous. The CDR3 runs 17 residues. The germline V and J ends were trimmed by 4 bases and 0 bases, with 16 bases remaining between them. Germline CDR1 MGHRA, CDR2 YSYEKL. The CDR3 nucleotides are TGCGCCAGCAGCCTAGGATATGGGCCCAGCTCCTACAATGAGCAGTTCTTC. Translation: CASSLGYGPSSYNEQFF.

This rearrangement joins TRBV5-1 to TRBJ1-3; D ambiguous. Germline V gene lookup returns CDR1 SGHRS and CDR2 YFSETQ. This CDR3 has 14 amino acids. Deletions cut 0 bases from V and 2 bases from J, with 6 bases between. The CDR3 loop reads CASSLESTGNTIYF. For the CDR3, the DNA is TGCGCCAGCAGCTTGGAGAGTACTGGAAACACCATATATTTT. Based on the CDR3 plus reference TRBV5-1 and TRBJ1-3, the full variable domain is KAGVTQTPRYLIKTRGQQVTLSCSPISGHRSVSWYQQTPGQGLQFLFEYFSETQRNKGNFPGRFSGRQFSNSRSEMNVSTLELGDSALYLCASSLESTGNTIYFGEGSWLTVV.

The J gene is TRBJ2-1, the V gene TRBV18; TRBD2 agrees at 11 bases. Germline V gives CDR1 KGHSH, CDR2 LQKENI. V gave up 3 bases and J gave up 9 bases; unmatched junction bases: 1. This CDR3 is built from 13 residues. This CDR3 reads CASSPSGRVEQFF. CDR3 DNA: TGTGCCAGCTCACCTAGCGGGAGGGTTGAGCAGTTCTTC.

The chain joins TRBV15 to TRBJ2-1, with 11 bases matching TRBD1. The CDR3 length is 15 residues. Per germline, CDR1 LNHNV and CDR2 YYDKDF (reference sequence). Unmatched junction bases numbered 12, after V lost 5 bases and J lost 12 bases. The DNA for the CDR3 is TGTGCCACCAGCCCGTCGGACAGGGGGCCTTATGGGCAGTTCTTC. Protein: CATSPSDRGPYGQFF.

The chain recombines TRBV2 with TRBJ2-6; no clear D gene. The germline gives CDR1 SNHLY, CDR2 FYNNEI. The CDR3 spans 15 residues. V shed 4 bases and J shed 0 bases, with 7 bases lying between them. Written as DNA, the CDR3 is TGTGCCAGCAGTGTCGGAAACTCTGGGGCCAACGTCCTGACTTTC. Translated: CASSVGNSGANVLTF.

V and J are TRBV5-4 and TRBJ1-1; no reliable D call. This CDR3 is 13 amino acids long. From germline, CDR1 is SGHNT and CDR2 YYREEE (reference sequence). Trimming stripped 5 bases from V and 1 base from J, with 9 bases between. CDR3 loop: CASSSTKNTEAFF. The CDR3 DNA follows: TGTGCCAGCAGTTCTACAAAGAACACTGAAGCTTTCTTT.

The chain joins TRBV30 to TRBJ2-7; TRBD2 matches 7 bases. The CDR3 runs 13 residues. Germline lookup yields CDR1 GTSNPN and CDR2 SVGIG (reference sequence). V lost 2 bases and J lost 7; bases outside the gene matches: 8. The CDR3 DNA reads TGTGCCTGGAGTCAAACTAGCGACCGGGAGCAGTACTTC. Translation gives CAWSQTSDREQYF. The full variable domain, in which reference TRBV30 and TRBJ2-7 provide the parts outside the CDR3, is SQTIHQWPATLVQPVGSPLSLECTVEGTSNPNLYWYRQAAGRGLQLLFYSVGIGQISSEVPQNLSASRPQDRQFILSSKKLLLSDSGFYLCAWSQTSDREQYFGPGTRLTVT.

The CDR3 protein is CASSTDRDGGNEQFF. The CDR3 DNA sequence: TGCGCCAGCAGTACAGACAGGGATGGGGGCAATGAGCAGTTCTTC. The gene calls are TRBV10-1 and TRBJ2-1, with 7 bases identical to TRBD1. This CDR3 contains 15 residues. In germline, CDR1 is WNHNN, CDR2 SYGVQD (reference sequence). V lost 5 bases, J lost 6 bases, and 10 bases stayed unmatched.

This chain uses TRBV5-1 with TRBJ1-1; D unresolved. From germline, CDR1 is SGHRS and CDR2 YFSETQ. This CDR3 is 14 amino acids long. V lost 1 base, J lost 11 bases, and 18 bases lay in between. The CDR3 is CASSLSDLGWDAFF. The CDR3 bases are TGCGCCAGCAGCTTGTCAGACTTGGGATGGGATGCTTTCTTT.

In regard to this clone: The same CDR3 is also encoded by other DNA sequences in this sample. V and J are TRBV5-1 and TRBJ2-7; TRBD1 agrees at 7 bases. The CDR3 has 14 residues. Germline V gene sequence: CDR1 SGHRS, CDR2 YFSETQ. Losses at the gene ends were 0 bases for V and 0 bases for J; bases not matched to a gene: 0. The CDR3 DNA sequence: TGCGCCAGCAGCTTGGGACAGGGCTCCTACGAGCAGTACTTC. This encodes CASSLGQGSYEQYF.

This clone was recorded a few times. The chain is built from TRBV5-4 and TRBJ2-3; 12 nucleotides line up with TRBD2. The CDR3 totals 18 residues. CDR1 and CDR2 from the germline V gene are SGHNT and YYREEE (reference sequence). The V gene end was trimmed by 3 bases and the J gene end by 2 bases; junction bases not matched to a gene: 10. CDR3 protein: CASSSPVPSGGATDTQYF. DNA of the CDR3: TGTGCCAGCAGCTCACCCGTCCCTAGCGGGGGGGCCACAGATACGCAGTATTTT.

This clone was seen just once. The CDR3: CASSASAGENEQFF. Written as DNA, the CDR3 is TGTGCCAGCAGCGCCTCTGCAGGGGAGAATGAGCAGTTCTTC. This chain connects TRBV9 to TRBJ2-1, with D possibly being TRBD1 (6 bases). CDR1 SGDLS and CDR2 YYNGEE come from the germline V gene. Trimming removed 3 bases from V and 7 bases from J, with 14 bases in between. This CDR3 has 14 amino acids.

The chain's CDR3 is CASSQDRPQGAYNEQFF. CDR3 in DNA: TGTGCCAGCAGCCAAGATAGGCCACAGGGGGCTTACAATGAGCAGTTCTTC. The rearrangement uses TRBV4-2 and TRBJ2-1, with 9 bases aligning to TRBD1. Germline loops: CDR1 LGHNA, CDR2 YNFKEQ. After removal of 0 bases from V and 4 bases from J, the junction contained 7 bases not matched to a gene. CDR3 length: 17 residues.

The V and J genes are TRBV7-3 and TRBJ2-3; 7 bases map to TRBD2. The CDR3 loop spans 16 amino acids. Germline assignment: CDR1 SGHTA and CDR2 FQGTGA. The ends lost 1 base at V and 0 bases at J; junction bases unmatched: 4. The CDR3 bases are TGTGCCAGCAGCTTAAGAAGCGGGGAAAGCACAGATACGCAGTATTTT. Protein: CASSLRSGESTDTQYF.

The chain links TRBV6-1 to TRBJ1-5, with D uncertain. Germline V gene sequence: CDR1 MNHNS, CDR2 SASEGT. The CDR3 contains 13 residues. Trimming took off 6 bases at V and 0 bases at J, with 6 bases between the two ends. The DNA of the CDR3 is TGTGCCAGCAGCAGCTATAGCAATCAGCCCCAGCATTTT. It is translated as CASSSYSNQPQHF.

This chain joins TRBV12-5 and TRBJ2-3, with 11 bases aligning to TRBD1. The V and J ends lost 6 bases and 0 bases, in that order; junction bases with no gene match: 8. This CDR3 is built from 17 residues. Germline CDR1 and CDR2: LGHNT and FRNRAP. CDR3 nucleotides: TGTGCTAGTGGGCCCGGACAGGGGGCGCCCAGCACAGATACGCAGTATTTT. This sequence encodes CASGPGQGAPSTDTQYF.

The chain couples TRBV10-2 to TRBJ2-5; 15 positions match TRBD2. Matching the DNA end better, TRBJ2-7 makes the J call doubtful. The CDR3 covers 16 residues. Germline assignment: CDR1 WSHSY and CDR2 SAAADI. CDR3 loop: CASTGLAGGQRYEQYF. The CDR3, as DNA: TGCGCCAGCACCGGACTAGCGGGGGGGCAAAGATACGAGCAGTACTTC.

The chain links TRBV9 to TRBJ2-5; the match to TRBD2 covers 9 bases. V was pared by 0 bases and J by 5 bases, with 8 bases of the junction left unmatched. Germline CDR1 reads SGDLS; CDR2 reads YYNGEE. The CDR3 contains 16 residues. The CDR3 DNA reads as TGTGCCAGCAGCGTAGGTGTAGCGGGGGTAGGGGAGACCCAGTACTTC. Amino acids: CASSVGVAGVGETQYF.

This clone turned up a few times. The V gene is TRBV2, the J gene TRBJ1-1, with 9 bases lining up with TRBD1. Losses at the gene ends were 8 bases for V and 0 bases for J; bases not matched to a gene: 13. Germline assignment: CDR1 SNHLY and CDR2 FYNNEI. The CDR3 is made up of 17 amino acids. The CDR3 here is CASEGGQGFFMNTEAFF. The CDR3 DNA follows: TGTGCCAGCGAGGGGGGACAGGGATTTTTTATGAACACTGAAGCTTTCTTT.

The V gene is TRBV19, the J gene TRBJ1-1; D is unclear. Germline-derived CDR1 and CDR2 are LNHDA and SQIVND (reference sequence). Trimming took 3 bases from V and 1 from J, leaving 15 bases between them. The CDR3 has 16 amino acids. CDR3 in amino acids: CASSMALNGQNTEAFF. The CDR3 nucleotides read TGTGCCAGTAGTATGGCACTGAACGGCCAGAACACTGAAGCTTTCTTT.

The V call is TRBV10-3, the J call TRBJ2-3; possibly TRBD2 for D (7 bases). CDR3 length: 14 amino acids. CDR1 and CDR2 from the germline V gene are ENHRY and SYGVKD. The V end was cut by 2 bases, the J end by 2 bases, with 8 bases between. This chain's CDR3 is CAISEGGATDTQYF. The CDR3 nucleotides are TGTGCCATCAGTGAGGGGGGGGCCACAGATACGCAGTATTTT.